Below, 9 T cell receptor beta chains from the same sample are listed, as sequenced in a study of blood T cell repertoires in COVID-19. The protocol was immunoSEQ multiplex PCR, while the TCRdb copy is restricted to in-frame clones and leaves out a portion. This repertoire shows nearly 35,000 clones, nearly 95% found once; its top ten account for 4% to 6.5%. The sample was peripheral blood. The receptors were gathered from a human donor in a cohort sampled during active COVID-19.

The CDR3 region is CASSTGRHQPQHF. DNA for the CDR3: TGTGCCAGCAGTACAGGGCGGCATCAGCCCCAGCATTTT. This chain connects TRBV28 to TRBJ1-5; D might be TRBD1 (6 bases). Trimming removed 5 bases from V and 5 bases from J, with 10 bases in between. The CDR3 contains 13 residues. Germline loops: CDR1 MDHEN, CDR2 SYDVKM. Looking up the rest from reference TRBV28 and TRBJ1-5 gives the full variable domain: DVKVTQSSRYLVKRTGEKVFLECVQDMDHENMFWYRQDPGLGLRLIYFSYDVKMKEKGDIPEGYSVSREKKERFSLILESASTNQTSMYLCASSTGRHQPQHFGDGTRLSIL.

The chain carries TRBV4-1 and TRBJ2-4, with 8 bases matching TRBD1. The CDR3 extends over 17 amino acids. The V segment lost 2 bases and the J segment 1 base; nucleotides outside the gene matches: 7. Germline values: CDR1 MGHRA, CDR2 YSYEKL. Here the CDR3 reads CASSQPGQGFAKNIQYF. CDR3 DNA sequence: TGCGCCAGCAGCCAACCAGGACAGGGCTTTGCCAAAAACATTCAGTACTTC.

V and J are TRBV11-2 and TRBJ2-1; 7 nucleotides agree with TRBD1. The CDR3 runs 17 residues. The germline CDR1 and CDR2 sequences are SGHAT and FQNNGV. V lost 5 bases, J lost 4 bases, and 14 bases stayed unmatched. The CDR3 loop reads CASSLFVGQEKYNEQFF. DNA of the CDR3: TGTGCCAGCAGCCTATTTGTTGGACAGGAGAAATACAATGAGCAGTTCTTC.

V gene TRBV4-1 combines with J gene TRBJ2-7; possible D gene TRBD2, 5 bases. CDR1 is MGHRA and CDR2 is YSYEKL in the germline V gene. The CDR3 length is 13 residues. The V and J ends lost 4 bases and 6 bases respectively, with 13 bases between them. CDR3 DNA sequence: TGCGCCAGCAGCCGCCCCCCGCGGGCCGAGCAGTACTTC. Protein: CASSRPPRAEQYF.

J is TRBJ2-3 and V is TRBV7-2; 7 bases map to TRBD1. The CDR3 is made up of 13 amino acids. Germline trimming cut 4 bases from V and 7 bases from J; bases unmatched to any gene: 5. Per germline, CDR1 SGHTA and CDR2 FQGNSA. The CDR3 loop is CASSWGQRNTQYF. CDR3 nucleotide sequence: TGTGCCAGCAGCTGGGGACAGCGGAATACGCAGTATTTT.

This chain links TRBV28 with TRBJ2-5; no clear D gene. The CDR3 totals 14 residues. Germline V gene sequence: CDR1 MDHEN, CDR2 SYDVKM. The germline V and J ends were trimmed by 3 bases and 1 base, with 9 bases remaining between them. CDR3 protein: CASSLSAGQETQYF. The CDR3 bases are TGTGCCAGCAGTTTGTCGGCAGGCCAAGAGACCCAGTACTTC.

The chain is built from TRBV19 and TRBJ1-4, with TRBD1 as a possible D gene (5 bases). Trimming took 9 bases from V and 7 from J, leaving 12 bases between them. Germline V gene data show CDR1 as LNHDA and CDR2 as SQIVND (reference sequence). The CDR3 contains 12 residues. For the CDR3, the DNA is TGTGCCAGCAGGGCGGATGCTGAAAAACTGTTTTTT. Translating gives CASRADAEKLFF.

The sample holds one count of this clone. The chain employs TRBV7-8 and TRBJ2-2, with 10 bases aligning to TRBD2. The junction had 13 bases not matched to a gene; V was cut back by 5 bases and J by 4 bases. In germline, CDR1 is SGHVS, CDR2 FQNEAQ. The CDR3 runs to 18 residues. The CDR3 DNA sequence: TGTGCCAGCAGCACCGGATTTCTTAGCGGGAGGTTCACCGGGGAGCTGTTTTTT. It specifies CASSTGFLSGRFTGELFF.

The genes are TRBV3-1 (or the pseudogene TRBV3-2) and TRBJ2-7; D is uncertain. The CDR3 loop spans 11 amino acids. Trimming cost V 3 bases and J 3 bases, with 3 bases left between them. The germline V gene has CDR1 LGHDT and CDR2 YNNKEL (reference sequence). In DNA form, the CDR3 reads TGTGCCAGCAGCCAGAGCTACGAGCAGTACTTC. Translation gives CASSQSYEQYF.